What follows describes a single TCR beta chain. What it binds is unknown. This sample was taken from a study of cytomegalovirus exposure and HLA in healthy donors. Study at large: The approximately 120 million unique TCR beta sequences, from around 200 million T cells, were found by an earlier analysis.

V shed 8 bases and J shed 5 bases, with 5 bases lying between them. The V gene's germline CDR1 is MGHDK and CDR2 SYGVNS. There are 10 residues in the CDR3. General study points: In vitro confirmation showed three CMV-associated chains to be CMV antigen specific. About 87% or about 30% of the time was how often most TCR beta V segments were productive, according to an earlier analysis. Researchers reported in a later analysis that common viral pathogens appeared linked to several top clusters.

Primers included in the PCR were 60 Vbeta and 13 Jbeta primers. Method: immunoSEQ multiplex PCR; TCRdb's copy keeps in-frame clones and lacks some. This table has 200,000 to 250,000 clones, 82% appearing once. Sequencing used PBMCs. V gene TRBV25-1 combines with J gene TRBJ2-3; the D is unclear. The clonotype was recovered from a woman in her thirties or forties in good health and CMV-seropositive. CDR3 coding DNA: TGTGCCAGCGGGCTAGATACGCAGTATTTT. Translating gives CASGLDTQYF.